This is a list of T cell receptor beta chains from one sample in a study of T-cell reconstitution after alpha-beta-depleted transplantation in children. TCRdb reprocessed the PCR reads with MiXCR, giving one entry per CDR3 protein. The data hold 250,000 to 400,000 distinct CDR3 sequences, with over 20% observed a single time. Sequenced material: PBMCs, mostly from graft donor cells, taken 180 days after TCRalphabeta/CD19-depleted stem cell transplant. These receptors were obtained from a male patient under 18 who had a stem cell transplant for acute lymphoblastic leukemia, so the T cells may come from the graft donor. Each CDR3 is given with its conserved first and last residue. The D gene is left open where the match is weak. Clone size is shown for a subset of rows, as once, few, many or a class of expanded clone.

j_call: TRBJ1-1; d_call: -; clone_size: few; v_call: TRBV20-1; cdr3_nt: TGCAGTGAAGCCCGGGACCCACATGAAGCTTTCTTT; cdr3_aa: CSEARDPHEAFF
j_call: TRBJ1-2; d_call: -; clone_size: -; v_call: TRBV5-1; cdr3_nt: TGCGCCAGCAGCACCGGGACGGCCACATATGGCTACACCTTC; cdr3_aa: CASSTGTATYGYTF
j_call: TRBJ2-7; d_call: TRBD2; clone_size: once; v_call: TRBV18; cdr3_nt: TGTGCCAGCTCACCAAGGACTAGCGGGAAAGGAGAGCAGTACTTC; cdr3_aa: CASSPRTSGKGEQYF
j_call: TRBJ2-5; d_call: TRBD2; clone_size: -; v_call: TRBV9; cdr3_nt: TGTGCCAGCAGCGTATCCGGGGGGAGCCTCGGGGAGACCCAGTACTTC; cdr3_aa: CASSVSGGSLGETQYF
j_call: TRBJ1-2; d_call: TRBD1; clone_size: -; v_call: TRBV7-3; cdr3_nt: TGTGCCAGCAGCCCGGGAGGGGGCCGGGATGGCTACACCTTC; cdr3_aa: CASSPGGGRDGYTF
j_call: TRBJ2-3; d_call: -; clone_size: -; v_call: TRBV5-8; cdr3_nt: TGTGCCAGCAGCCCCCGGGAAGATACGCAGTATTTT; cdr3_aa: CASSPREDTQYF
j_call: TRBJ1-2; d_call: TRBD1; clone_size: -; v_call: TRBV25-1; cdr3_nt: TGTGCCAGCAGTGAAACGGGGGTAGACAGGGAAAACTATGGCTACACCTTC; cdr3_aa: CASSETGVDRENYGYTF
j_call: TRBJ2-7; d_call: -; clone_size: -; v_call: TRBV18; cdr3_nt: TGTGCCAGCTCACCAGCCGGCTTCTCCTACGAGCAGTACTTC; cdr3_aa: CASSPAGFSYEQYF
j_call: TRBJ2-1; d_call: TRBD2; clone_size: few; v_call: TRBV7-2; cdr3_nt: TGTGCCAGCAGGTTGACCGGGACTAGCCTTGGTATGGAGCAGTTCTTC; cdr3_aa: CASRLTGTSLGMEQFF
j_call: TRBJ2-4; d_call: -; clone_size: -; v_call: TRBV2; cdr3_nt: TGTGCCAGCAGTCCATACGACAGAATACTAGCCAAAAACATTCAGTACTTC; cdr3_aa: CASSPYDRILAKNIQYF
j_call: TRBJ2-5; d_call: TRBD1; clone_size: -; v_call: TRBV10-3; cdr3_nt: TGTGCCATCAGTGAGCCTGACAGGGAAGGGGAGACCCAGTACTTC; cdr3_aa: CAISEPDREGETQYF
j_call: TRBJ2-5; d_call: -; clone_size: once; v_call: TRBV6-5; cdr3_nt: TGTGCCAGCAGTTACCCTCTAAGGGGAGAGACCCAGTACTTC; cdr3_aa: CASSYPLRGETQYF
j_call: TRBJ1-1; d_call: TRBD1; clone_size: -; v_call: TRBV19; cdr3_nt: TGTGCCAGTAGTATGGCGGGACAGGGGAATACTGAAGCTTTCTTT; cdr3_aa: CASSMAGQGNTEAFF
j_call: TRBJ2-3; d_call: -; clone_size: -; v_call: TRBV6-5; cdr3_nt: TGTGCCAGCAGTTATTGGGCAGGGTTCACAGATACGCAGTATTTT; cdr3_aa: CASSYWAGFTDTQYF
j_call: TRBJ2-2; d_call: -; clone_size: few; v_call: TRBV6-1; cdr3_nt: TGTGCCAGCACCTCCTTCGTTGCGTTGGGCGCCGGGGAGCTGTTTTTT; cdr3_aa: CASTSFVALGAGELFF
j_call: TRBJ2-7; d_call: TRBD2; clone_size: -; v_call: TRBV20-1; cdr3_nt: TGCAGTGCTACAACGACAGCGGGGGGGGTCTACGAGCAGTACTTC; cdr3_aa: CSATTTAGGVYEQYF
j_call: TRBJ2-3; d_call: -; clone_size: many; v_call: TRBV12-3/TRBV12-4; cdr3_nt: TGTGCCAGCGAGACAGGTGGCACAGATACGCAGTATTTT; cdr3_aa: CASETGGTDTQYF
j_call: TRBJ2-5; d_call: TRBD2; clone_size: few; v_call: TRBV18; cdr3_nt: TGTGCCAGCTCAAATCAAGGACTAGCGGGAGCAAAGACCCAGTACTTC; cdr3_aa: CASSNQGLAGAKTQYF
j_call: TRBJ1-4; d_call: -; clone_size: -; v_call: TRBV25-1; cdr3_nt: TGTGCCAGCAGTGAAGTGGGGGGCCCCGTGGCGTTT; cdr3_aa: CASSEVGGPVAF
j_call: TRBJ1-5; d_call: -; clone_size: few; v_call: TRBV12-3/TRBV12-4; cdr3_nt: TGTGCCAGCAGTCTTTACACCGGGAGTAGTCAGCCCCAGCATTTT; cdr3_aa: CASSLYTGSSQPQHF
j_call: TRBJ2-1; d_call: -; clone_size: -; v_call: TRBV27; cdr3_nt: TGTGCCAGCAGTTTAGGGCCCCTGCTCGATGAGCAGTTCTTC; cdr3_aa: CASSLGPLLDEQFF
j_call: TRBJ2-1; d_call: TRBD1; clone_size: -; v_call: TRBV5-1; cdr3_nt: TGCGCCAGCCGCCCCGGGACAGGGGGCTACAATGAGCAGTTCTTC; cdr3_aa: CASRPGTGGYNEQFF
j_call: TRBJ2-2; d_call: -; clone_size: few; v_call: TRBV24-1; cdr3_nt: TGTGCCACCAGTGATTTGAGGGGAACCGGGGAGCTGTTTTTT; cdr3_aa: CATSDLRGTGELFF
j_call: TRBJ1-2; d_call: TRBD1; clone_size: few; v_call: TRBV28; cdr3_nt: TGTGCCAGCAGTTTCCGGGACAGCGGCAACTATGGCTACACCTTC; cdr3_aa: CASSFRDSGNYGYTF
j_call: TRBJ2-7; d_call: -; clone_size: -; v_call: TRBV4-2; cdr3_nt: TGTGCCAGCAGCCACATGAGTAGCGTCGACCTAGACTCCTACGAGCAGTACTTC; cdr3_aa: CASSHMSSVDLDSYEQYF
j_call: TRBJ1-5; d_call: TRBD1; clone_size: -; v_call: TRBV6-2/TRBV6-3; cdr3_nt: TGTGCCAGCAGTTACGAGGGACAGGGCAATCAGCCCCAGCATTTT; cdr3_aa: CASSYEGQGNQPQHF
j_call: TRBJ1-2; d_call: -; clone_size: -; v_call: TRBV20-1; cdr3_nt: TGCAGTGGATCTCGTGGGTATGGCTACACCTTC; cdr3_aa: CSGSRGYGYTF
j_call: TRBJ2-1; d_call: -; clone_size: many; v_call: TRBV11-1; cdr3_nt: TGTGCCAGCAGCTCCCTGGCTGAGCAGTTCTTC; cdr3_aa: CASSSLAEQFF
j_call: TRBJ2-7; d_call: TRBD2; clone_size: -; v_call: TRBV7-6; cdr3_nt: TGTGCCAGCAGCATTCGTAGCGGGAGCGTCTACGAGCAGTACTTC; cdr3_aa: CASSIRSGSVYEQYF
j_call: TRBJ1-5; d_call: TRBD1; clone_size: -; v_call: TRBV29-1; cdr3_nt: TGCAGCGTTGAAGGGACAGGGGACAATCAGCCCCAGCATTTT; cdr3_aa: CSVEGTGDNQPQHF
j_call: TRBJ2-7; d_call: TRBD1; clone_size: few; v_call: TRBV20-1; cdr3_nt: TGCAGTGCTAGAGATCCAGGGGGCTACTACGAGCAGTACTTC; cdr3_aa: CSARDPGGYYEQYF
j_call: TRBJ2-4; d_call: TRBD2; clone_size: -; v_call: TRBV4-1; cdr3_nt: TGCGCCAGCAGCCAAGTACCGGGACTAGCGGGAGTGAGGGCCAAAAACATTCAGTACTTC; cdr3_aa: CASSQVPGLAGVRAKNIQYF
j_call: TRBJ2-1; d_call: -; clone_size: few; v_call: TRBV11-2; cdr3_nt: TGTGCCAGCACCCAGGAGGGGCGGGTAGCGGTCAATGAGCAGTTCTTC; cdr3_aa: CASTQEGRVAVNEQFF
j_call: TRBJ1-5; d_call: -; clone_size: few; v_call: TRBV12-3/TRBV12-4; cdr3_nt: TGTGCCAGCAGTCCGGGGCGGTGGGGCGAGGGGGAGGATAGCAATCAGCCCCAGCATTTT; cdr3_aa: CASSPGRWGEGEDSNQPQHF
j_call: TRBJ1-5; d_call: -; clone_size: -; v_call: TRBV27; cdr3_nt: TGTGCCAGCAGCACAGGAGTTACCCCTAGCAATCAGCCCCAGCATTTT; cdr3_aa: CASSTGVTPSNQPQHF
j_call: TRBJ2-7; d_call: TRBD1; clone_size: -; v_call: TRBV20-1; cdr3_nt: TGCAGTGCTAAAGGTGGCGGACAGGTCTCCTACGAGCAGTACTTC; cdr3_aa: CSAKGGGQVSYEQYF
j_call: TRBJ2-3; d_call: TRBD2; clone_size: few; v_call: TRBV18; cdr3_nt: TGTGCCAGCTCACCACTAGCGGGAGCGCCAGATACGCAGTATTTT; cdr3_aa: CASSPLAGAPDTQYF
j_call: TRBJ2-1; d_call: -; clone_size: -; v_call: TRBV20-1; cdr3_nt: TGCAGTGCTAGGACAGTATGGGGGGTCAATGAGCAGTTCTTC; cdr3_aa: CSARTVWGVNEQFF
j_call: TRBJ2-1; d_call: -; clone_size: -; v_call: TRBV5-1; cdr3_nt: TGCGCCAGCAGCTTGGGGGTGGTCTTTGACAATGAGCAGTTCTTC; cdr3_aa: CASSLGVVFDNEQFF
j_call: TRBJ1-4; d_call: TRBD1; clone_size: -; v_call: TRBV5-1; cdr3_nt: TGCGCCAGCAGCAGATGGCCGGGACAGGGATTTGCAACTAATGAAAAACTGTTTTTT; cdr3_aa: CASSRWPGQGFATNEKLFF
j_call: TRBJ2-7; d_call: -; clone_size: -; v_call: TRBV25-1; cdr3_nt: TGTGCCAGCAGTGAGTCGGAGTGTGCAGTCTACGAGCAGTACTTC; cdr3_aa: CASSESECAVYEQYF
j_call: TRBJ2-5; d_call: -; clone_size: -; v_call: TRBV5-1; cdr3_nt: TGCGCCAGCAGCTTGGTCCCACCGAGTGGAGAGACCCAGTACTTC; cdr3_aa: CASSLVPPSGETQYF
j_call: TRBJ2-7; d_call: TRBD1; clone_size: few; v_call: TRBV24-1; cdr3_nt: TGTGCCACCAGTGATCCGGGACAGGGAATTTACGAGCAGTACTTC; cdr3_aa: CATSDPGQGIYEQYF
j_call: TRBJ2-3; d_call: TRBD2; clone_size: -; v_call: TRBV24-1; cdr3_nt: TGTGCCACCAGTGACCTACTAGCGGGAGTACATACGCAGTATTTT; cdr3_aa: CATSDLLAGVHTQYF
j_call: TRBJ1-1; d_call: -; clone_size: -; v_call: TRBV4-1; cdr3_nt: TGCGCCAGCAGCCCTAGACAGGCGTCGAACACTGAAGCTTTCTTT; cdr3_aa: CASSPRQASNTEAFF
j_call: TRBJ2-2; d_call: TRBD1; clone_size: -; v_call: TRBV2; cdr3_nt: TGTGCCAGCAGTGCGGACAGGGCGGTGAGCGGGGAGCTGTTTTTT; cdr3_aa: CASSADRAVSGELFF
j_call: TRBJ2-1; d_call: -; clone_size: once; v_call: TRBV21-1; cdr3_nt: TGTGCCAGCAGCAAAGACGGAGACTTAAACTACAATGAGCAGTTCTTC; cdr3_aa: CASSKDGDLNYNEQFF
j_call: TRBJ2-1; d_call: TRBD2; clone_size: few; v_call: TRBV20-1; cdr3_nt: TGCAGTGCTCTCGGACTAGCTGGAGATGAGCAGTTCTTC; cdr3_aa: CSALGLAGDEQFF
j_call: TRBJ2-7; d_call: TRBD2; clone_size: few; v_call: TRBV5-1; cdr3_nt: TGCGCCAGCAGCACGGCCAGGGCTGAGCGGGAGCTCGAGCAGTACTTC; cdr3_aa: CASSTARAERELEQYF
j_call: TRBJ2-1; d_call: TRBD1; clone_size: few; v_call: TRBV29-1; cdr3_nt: TGCAGCGACGTTGACAGGGGGCATTACAATGAGCAGTTCTTC; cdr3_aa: CSDVDRGHYNEQFF
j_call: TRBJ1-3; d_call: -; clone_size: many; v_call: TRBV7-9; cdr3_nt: TGTGCCAGCAGCTTAGCAGGGACTGGAAACACCATATATTTT; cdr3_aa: CASSLAGTGNTIYF
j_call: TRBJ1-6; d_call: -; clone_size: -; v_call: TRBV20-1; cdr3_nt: TGCAGTGCTTCCCGGCCCCAACTTAATTCACCCCTCCACTTT; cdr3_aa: CSASRPQLNSPLHF